The clone carrying this TCR beta chain was seen repeatedly, ten times or more. Its antigen is not known. TCRdb re-called the 5' RACE reads through MiXCR, storing one row per CDR3 protein. This table holds 150,000 or so distinct CDR3 sequences, around 3.4% found once. The sample comes from a study of identical twins. Findings and caveats of the study: Cross-sectional statistics underpinned the conclusions; the same donors were not followed. Weaker excess sharing between twins was seen in beta out-of-frame sequences. Models underestimated TCR alpha sharing (out-of-frame) in monozygotic twins.

Germline V gives CDR1 KGHSH, CDR2 LQKENI. V lost 5 bases and J lost 5, with 22 bases in between. The CDR3 is made up of 16 amino acids. This receptor was taken from a man aged 18 to 30 in good health. The rearrangement joins TRBV18 to TRBJ2-7; D is unresolved. Sequences were obtained from memory T cells sorted from blood. DNA for the CDR3: TGTGCCAGCTCAACCCTAAATTCCGGACCACTACACGAGCAGTACTTC. Protein product: CASSTLNSGPLHEQYF.